The entry below describes one T cell receptor (beta chain). This CDR3 comprises 18 residues. Germline V CDR1 and CDR2: LGHDT, YNNKEL (reference sequence). J was trimmed by 2 bases and V by 4 bases; bases with no gene match: 10. TCRdb re-analysed the 5' RACE reads in MiXCR, keeping a single row per CDR3 protein. The repertoire holds around 230,000 distinct CDR3 sequences, with over 5.5% as singletons. This specimen comes from a study of identical twins. These sequences were also reported in another study, on T cells expressing NK-cell markers. Per that study: Serological testing identified seven of the eight sequenced donors as HCMV-seropositive and one as seronegative.

V usage is TRBV3-1 and J usage is TRBJ2-6; 8 nucleotides agree with TRBD1. The receptor comes from a woman aged 18-29 years in good health. Sequencing was performed on CD8+ T cells sorted from blood. The CDR3 DNA sequence: TGTGCCAGCAGCCGTGGACAGGGAGACCTCACTGGGGCCAACGTCCTGACTTTC. This sequence encodes CASSRGQGDLTGANVLTF.